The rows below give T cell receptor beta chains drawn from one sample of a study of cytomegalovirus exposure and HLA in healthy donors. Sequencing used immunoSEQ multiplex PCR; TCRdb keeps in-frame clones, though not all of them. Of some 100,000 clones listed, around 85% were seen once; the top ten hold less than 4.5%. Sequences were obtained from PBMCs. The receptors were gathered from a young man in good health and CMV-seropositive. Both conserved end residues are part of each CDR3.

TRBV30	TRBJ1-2	CAWSDVDRHNYGYTF
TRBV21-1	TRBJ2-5	CASLDRSFQETQYF
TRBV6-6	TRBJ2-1	CASSYSDFTPYNEQFF
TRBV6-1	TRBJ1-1	CAILTGVTEAFF
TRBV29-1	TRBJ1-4	CSVVGRGESTNEKLFF
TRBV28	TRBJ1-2	CASSERLPGVEGYTF
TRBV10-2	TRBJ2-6	CASTGTGAPGANVLTF
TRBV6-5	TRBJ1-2	CASSYGQGRGYTF
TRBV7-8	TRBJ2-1	CASSLEGGSFYNEQFF
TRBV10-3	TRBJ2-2	CAPFTGELFF
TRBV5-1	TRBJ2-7	CASTTGQGSYEQYF
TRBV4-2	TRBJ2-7	CASSQAYSQDPTKYF
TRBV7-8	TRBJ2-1	CASQRNSGGYWVEQFF
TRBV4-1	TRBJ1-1	CASSRPPARGRNTEAFF
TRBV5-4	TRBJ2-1	CASSQRGRGDNEQFF
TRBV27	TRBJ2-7	CASSLSGQGSYEQYF
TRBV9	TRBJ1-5	CASSAGGGGSQPQHF
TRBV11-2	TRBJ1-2	CASSLDLRFNYGYTF
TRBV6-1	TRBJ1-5	CASSEAEGEAVEPQHF
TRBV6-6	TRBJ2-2	CASSYSTGTGELFF
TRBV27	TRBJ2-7	CASSFHRQDRVYEQYF
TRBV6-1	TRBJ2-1	CASSFQTGEGNEQFF
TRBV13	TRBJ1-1	CASSLRGEGAFF
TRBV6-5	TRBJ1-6	CASSQTGGNSPLHF
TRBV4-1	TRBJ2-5	CASSQGMGGIETQYF
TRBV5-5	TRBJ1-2	CASSLQGYYGYTF
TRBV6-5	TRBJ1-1	CASSYAQGSGEAFF
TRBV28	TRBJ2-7	CASSSPVLVRDEQYF
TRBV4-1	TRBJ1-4	CASSQRTGGDEKLFF
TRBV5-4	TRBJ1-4	CASSLGLGGGTNEKLFF
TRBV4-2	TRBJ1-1	CASSQEVSQSAFF
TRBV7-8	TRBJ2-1	CAGGSSYNEQFF
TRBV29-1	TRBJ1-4	CSVASTGNEKLFF
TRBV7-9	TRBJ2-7	CASSPQGGYYEQYF
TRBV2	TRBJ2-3	CASSGTSGGFTDTQYF
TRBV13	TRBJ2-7	CASSLGLAKYYEQYF
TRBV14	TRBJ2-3	CASSQGLAGPRPDTQYF
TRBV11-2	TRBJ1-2	CASSLSPAQGDGYTF
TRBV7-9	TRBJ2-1	CASSPATGRSSIHEQFF
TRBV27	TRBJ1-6	CASSHQNRGGSPLHF
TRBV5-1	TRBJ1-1	CASSLGQGGTEAFF
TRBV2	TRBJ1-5	CASSGSRGNQPQHF